This T cell receptor beta chain was profiled in a study of cytomegalovirus exposure and HLA in healthy donors. Findings and limits, study-wide: Most TCR sequences were rare, but some public TCRs occurred in many donors. Listed as cytomegalovirus-associated were 150 or so TCR beta chains. That first-cohort TCR clusters tended to co-occur in the 90 to 150 validation repertoires was found in a later analysis.

In germline, CDR1 is SNHLY, CDR2 FYNNEI. V was trimmed by 4 bases and J by 2 bases, leaving 12 bases between them. The CDR3 contains 16 residues. Sequencing was performed with immunoSEQ multiplex PCR; in TCRdb, only in-frame clones are kept and a portion is missing. The table lists around 60,000 clones, 75% to 95% of them singletons. This clone was seen just once. No antigen is known for it. Sample: PBMCs. This chain joins TRBV2 and TRBJ2-6; D not resolved. This receptor was identified in a man in his late teens or twenties in good health and CMV-seronegative. The CDR3 sequence: CASSVFLGAGANVLTF. The CDR3 coding sequence is TGTGCCAGCAGTGTTTTCCTCGGAGCTGGGGCCAACGTCCTGACTTTC.